This TCR beta chain was profiled in a study of T cells in localized non-small cell lung cancer (dated by TCRdb to 2018 to 2020). Describing the broader study: Comparing tumors with uninvolved tumor-adjacent lungs, the study looked at the T cell repertoires of hundreds of patients with early-stage NSCLC. A mean age of approximately 70 years was recorded for the NSCLC patients, of whom under 150 were male and about a hundred were female. The cohort was made up of roughly 250 treatment-naive NSCLC patients whose localized lung tumors had been resected.

At diagnosis, tumor, uninvolved tumor-adjacent lung and peripheral blood were collected and then preserved as a mix of FFPE and fresh-frozen material. For TCR repertoire profiling, blood samples were analyzed as peripheral blood mononuclear cells. This clone occurred once. Its antigen target is currently unknown. No base quality values were provided; no much bigger clone lies one nucleotide off. V loses 5 bases of germline sequence and J loses 0 bases, and the interval between the two ends is 13 bases. The CDR3 sequence holds 16 residues, the cysteine and phenylalanine included. Kept here is only the CDR3 DNA, which spans 48 bases and is read in frame from base 1. Reading the germline V gene gives CDR1 SGHTA and CDR2 FQGNSA. Broader findings and caveats from the paper: Because multi-region tumor sequencing was not done, intratumor heterogeneity could not be ruled out. Higher blood T cell density associated with longer overall survival, while higher adjacent-lung clonality associated with shorter survival. Because the study design was exploratory, TCR variables were selected using unadjusted p-values without false-discovery rate correction. Uninvolved tumor-adjacent lung showed the highest T cell clonality, higher than tumor, which suggests more focused antigenic responses in the uninvolved tumor-adjacent lung. A median of approximately 62 of the top 100 tumor clones turned up in the paired uninvolved adjacent lung, and under 30 of those clones also ranked among the top 100 of that same adjacent lung.

TCR beta CDR3 regions were sequenced from DNA using the immunoSEQ Assay. The source study handled its data this way. T cell density was computed as TCR beta template counts normalized to usable DNA estimated by amplifying housekeeping genes. Richness was estimated with the preseqR package, extrapolating to 400,000 templates for PBMC samples and 120,000 templates for tissue samples. Clonality was defined by subtracting Pielou's evenness from one. Tissue-enriched TCRs were identified through differential abundance testing performed on productive amino-acid clonotypes, with a minimum total count of 5 and an alpha of 0.1. The Jaccard Index and the Morisita Overlap Index were used to measure repertoire overlap between compartments. GLIPH clustered TCR beta CDR3s with public tetramer-defined viral CDR3s; viral motifs required at least three viral sequences plus V-gene enrichment. TCRdb holds this immuneACCESS table with in-frame rearrangements only. Some clones are missing; in checked studies, unresolved V genes explain under half, and the rest has no known cause. V and J calls and clone size are as listed in that table; D and trimming were resolved from the DNA. The sample includes approximately 25,000 clones, with roughly 87% observed a single time. In total, the top ten clones hold approximately 1% of the sample.

The rearranged segments are TRBV7-2 and TRBJ1-4, with a weak D call of TRBD1 (6 bases match). This sample comprised peripheral blood, obtained before any cancer treatment. This receptor was obtained from a woman aged 40 to 75 with stage I lung adenocarcinoma. The CDR3 region has the sequence CASSPHSGATNEKLFF. The DNA is as follows: TGTGCCAGCAGCCCCCATTCAGGGGCAACTAATGAAAAACTGTTTTTT. Reference TRBV7-2 and TRBJ1-4 proteins supply the regions before and after the CDR3; the full variable domain is: GAGVSQSPSNKVTEKGKDVELRCDPISGHTALYWYRQSLGQGLEFLIYFQGNSAPDKSGLPSDRFSAERTGGSVSTLTIQRTQQEDSAVYLCASSPHSGATNEKLFFGSGTQLSVL.